The present TCR beta chain was sequenced within a study of blood T cell repertoires in COVID-19. Germline trimming cut 5 bases from V and 9 bases from J; bases unmatched to any gene: 9. CDR3 length equals 14 residues. Germline V lookup: CDR1 SGHTA, CDR2 FQGNSA. Repertoires were generated with immunoSEQ multiplex PCR, while TCRdb's copy carries only in-frame clones and drops some. The repertoire holds around 300,000 clones, with approximately 88% as singletons. The receptor was isolated from a woman under 40 with COVID-19, enrolled during active disease. The chain uses TRBV7-2 and TRBJ1-4; 7 nucleotides match TRBD1. Sequenced: peripheral blood. The CDR3 here is CASSPRGVSKKLFF. In DNA form, the CDR3 reads TGTGCCAGCAGCCCCAGGGGGGTTAGCAAAAAACTGTTTTTT.